This T cell receptor beta chain was captured by sequencing in a study of shared clonotypes between healthy human individuals. This clone was observed a single time. TCRdb keeps only in-frame clones here, not all; method: immunoSEQ multiplex PCR. This sample yields approximately 1.5 million clones, of which under 99% are seen a single time; about 0.45% belongs to the top ten. Germline CDR1 and CDR2: SGHVS and FQNEAQ. Losses at the gene ends were 1 base for V and 4 bases for J; bases not matched to a gene: 5. The CDR3 has 16 amino acids. Sequenced material: naive CD4+ T cells sorted from blood. The subset was: CD45RA+ positively selected. The chain uses TRBV7-8 and TRBJ2-1; TRBD2 matches at 9 bases. The sequence came from a man aged 25 to 40 in good health. The CDR3 coding sequence is TGTGCCAGCAGCTTAGGATTACTAGCGGGTTACAATGAGCAGTTCTTC. Translated: CASSLGLLAGYNEQFF.